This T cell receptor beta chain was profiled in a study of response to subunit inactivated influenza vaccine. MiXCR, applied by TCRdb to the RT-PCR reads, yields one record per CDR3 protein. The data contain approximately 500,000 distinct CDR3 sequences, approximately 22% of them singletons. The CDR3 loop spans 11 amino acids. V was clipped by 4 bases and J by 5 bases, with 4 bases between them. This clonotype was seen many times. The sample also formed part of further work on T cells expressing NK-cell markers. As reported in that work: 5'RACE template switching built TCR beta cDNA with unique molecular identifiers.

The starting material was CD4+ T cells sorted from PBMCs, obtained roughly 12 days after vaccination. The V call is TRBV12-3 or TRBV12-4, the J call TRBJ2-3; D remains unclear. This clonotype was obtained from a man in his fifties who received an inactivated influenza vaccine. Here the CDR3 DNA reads TGTGCCAGCAGTTGGGGAGATACGCAGTATTTT. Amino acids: CASSWGDTQYF.